This T cell receptor beta chain stems from a study of OX40 agonist ivuxolimab in advanced cancers. Background on the study: Across the patients, intravenous ivuxolimab was delivered every 2 weeks at 0.01 to 10 mg/kg.

Clones were sequenced by immunoSEQ multiplex PCR, and TCRdb holds only the in-frame ones, with some missing. The table has 55,000 to 80,000 clones, 85% seen once. Germline CDR1 and CDR2: SGHRS and YFSETQ. The CDR3 is made up of 18 amino acids. The trim removed 1 base at V and 5 bases at J, leaving 10 bases unmatched. Turning to this clone: The antigen is unknown.

Study results and limitations: Dose levels from 0.1 to 3.0 mg/kg saw CD4+ and CD8+ blood T cells expand clonally by week 6. Relative to CD4+ cells, CD8+ T cells on average had more expanded clones. Certain nonresponders additionally had low normalized T-cell clonal expansion.

The chain links TRBV5-1 to TRBJ2-5; 14 bases are a match to TRBD2. This receptor was identified in an adult with an advanced solid tumor such as melanoma, head and neck, liver or kidney cancer. Specimen: CD4+ or CD8+ T cells sorted from blood, collected in a trial of the OX40 agonist ivuxolimab. The CDR3 spells CASSLWGTSGSLGETQYF. CDR3 sequence (DNA): TGCGCCAGCAGCTTGTGGGGGACTAGCGGGAGTTTGGGGGAGACCCAGTACTTC.